Detailed here is one T cell receptor (beta chain). The data originate from a study of blood T cell repertoires in COVID-19. For the study at large: Nucleic acid was either cDNA or gDNA, and it came from T cells, B-cell-depleted T cells, or PBMCs.

The CDR3 has 17 residues. V shed 5 bases, J shed 1 base, and the junction held 11 bases outside the gene matches. Germline V gene lookup returns CDR1 LNHDA and CDR2 SQIVND (reference sequence). Those who participated ranged in age from roughly 18 to 90 years and resided in 20 to 30 US areas. Cohorts were based on clinical histories the participants reported. Sequencing was performed with immunoSEQ multiplex PCR; in TCRdb, only in-frame clones are kept and a portion is missing. The sample comprises approximately 280,000 clones, 85% of which are singletons, and around 2.3% rests with the top ten. V is TRBV19 and J is TRBJ2-1; 7 nucleotides align to TRBD1. This clonotype was obtained from a woman in her forties or fifties who had recovered from COVID-19. The sequencing sample was made of PBMCs or T cells enriched from blood (not recorded which). CDR3 sequence reads: CASSPWGARGSYNEQFF. The CDR3 region has the DNA TGTGCCAGTAGTCCATGGGGAGCCAGGGGGTCCTACAATGAGCAGTTCTTC.